The clone carrying this T cell receptor (beta chain) was counted ten times or more. The antigen remains unidentified. This specimen belongs to a study of Graves' ophthalmopathy and Graves' hyperthyroidism. General observations from the study: Ophthalmopathy progression was predicted with 55% to 71% sensitivity and approximately 72% specificity.

Clinicians made diagnoses from clinical symptoms, serum thyroxine, TRAb, thyroid ultrasound and orbital computed tomography. From fresh peripheral blood, roughly 9.3 ml in volume, the PBMCs were obtained. V shed 10 bases and J shed 4 bases, with 14 bases lying between them. CDR1 and CDR2 (germline): SGHTA, FQGNSA. The CDR3 is made up of 14 amino acids. Amplified material comprised TCR beta CDR3 regions derived from RNA transcripts. First-round RT-PCR relied on HTBI primers, and a second-round multiplex PCR came next. TCRdb reprocessed the multiplex PCR reads with MiXCR, giving one entry per CDR3 protein. Here the sample spans about 230,000 distinct CDR3 sequences, about 47% being singletons.

Sequencing input: peripheral blood. The receptor was isolated from an adult man with Graves' ophthalmopathy. The V call is TRBV7-2, the J call TRBJ2-6; weak D call: TRBD2 (5 bases). The CDR3 spells CATQTGLGANVLTF. In nucleotides, the CDR3 is TGTGCCACACAGACGGGGTTAGGGGCCAACGTCCTGACTTTC.